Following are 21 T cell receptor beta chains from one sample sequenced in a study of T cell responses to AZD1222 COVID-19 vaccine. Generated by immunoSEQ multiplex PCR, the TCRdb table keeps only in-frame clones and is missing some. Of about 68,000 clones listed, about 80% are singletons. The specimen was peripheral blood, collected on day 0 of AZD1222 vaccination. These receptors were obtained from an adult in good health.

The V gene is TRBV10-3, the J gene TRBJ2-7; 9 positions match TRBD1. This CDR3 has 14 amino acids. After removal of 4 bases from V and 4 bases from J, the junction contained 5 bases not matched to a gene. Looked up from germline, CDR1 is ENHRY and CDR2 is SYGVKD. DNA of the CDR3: TGTGCCATCAGTGCAGCCGGACAGGGGTACGAGCAGTACTTC. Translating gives CAISAAGQGYEQYF.

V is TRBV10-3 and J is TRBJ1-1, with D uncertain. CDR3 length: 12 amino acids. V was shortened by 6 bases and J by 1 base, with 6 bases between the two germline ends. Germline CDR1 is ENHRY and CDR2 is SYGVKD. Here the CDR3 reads CAIREGNTEAFF. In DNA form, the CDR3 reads TGTGCCATCAGGGAGGGGAACACTGAAGCTTTCTTT.

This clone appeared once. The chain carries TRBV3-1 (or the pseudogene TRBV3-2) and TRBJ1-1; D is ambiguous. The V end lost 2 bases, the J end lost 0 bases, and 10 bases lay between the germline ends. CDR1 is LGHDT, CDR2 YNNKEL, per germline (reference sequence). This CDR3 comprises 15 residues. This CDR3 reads CASSQRVRMNTEAFF. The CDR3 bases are TGTGCCAGCAGCCAACGGGTCAGAATGAACACTGAAGCTTTCTTT.

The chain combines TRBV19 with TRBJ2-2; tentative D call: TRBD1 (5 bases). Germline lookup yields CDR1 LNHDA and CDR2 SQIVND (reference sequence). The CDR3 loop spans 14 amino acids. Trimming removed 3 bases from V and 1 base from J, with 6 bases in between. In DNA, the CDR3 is TGTGCCAGTAGTATTGGACAGAACACCGGGGAGCTGTTTTTT. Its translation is CASSIGQNTGELFF.

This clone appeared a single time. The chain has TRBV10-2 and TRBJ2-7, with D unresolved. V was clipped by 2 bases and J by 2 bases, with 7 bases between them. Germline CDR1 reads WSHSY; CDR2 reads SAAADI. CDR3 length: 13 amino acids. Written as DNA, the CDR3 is TGCGCCAGCAGTGAGAGCCGTACCTACGAGCAGTACTTC. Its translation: CASSESRTYEQYF.

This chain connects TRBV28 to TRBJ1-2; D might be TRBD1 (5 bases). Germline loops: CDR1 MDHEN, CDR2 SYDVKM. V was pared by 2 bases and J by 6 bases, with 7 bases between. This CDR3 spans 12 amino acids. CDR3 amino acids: CASSLTGDGYTF. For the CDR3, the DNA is TGTGCCAGCAGTTTAACGGGGGATGGCTACACCTTC.

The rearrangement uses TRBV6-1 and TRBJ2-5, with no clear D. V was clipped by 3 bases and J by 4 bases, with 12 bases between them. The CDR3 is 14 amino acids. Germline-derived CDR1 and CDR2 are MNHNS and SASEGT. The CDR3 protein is CASSDIPFSETQYF. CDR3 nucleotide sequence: TGTGCCAGCAGTGATATACCCTTTTCAGAGACCCAGTACTTC.

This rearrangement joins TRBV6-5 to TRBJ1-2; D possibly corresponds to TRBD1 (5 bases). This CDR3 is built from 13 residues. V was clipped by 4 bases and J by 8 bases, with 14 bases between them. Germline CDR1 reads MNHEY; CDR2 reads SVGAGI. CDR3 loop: CASSSSGGSGYTF. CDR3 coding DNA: TGTGCCAGCAGTTCCTCGGGGGGGTCGGGCTACACCTTC.

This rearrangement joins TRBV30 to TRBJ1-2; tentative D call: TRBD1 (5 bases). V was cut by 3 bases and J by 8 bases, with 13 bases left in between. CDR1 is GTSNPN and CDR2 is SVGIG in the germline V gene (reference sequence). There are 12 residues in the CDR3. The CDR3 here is CAWRQGVEGYTF. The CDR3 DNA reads TGTGCCTGGAGGCAGGGTGTAGAAGGCTACACCTTC.

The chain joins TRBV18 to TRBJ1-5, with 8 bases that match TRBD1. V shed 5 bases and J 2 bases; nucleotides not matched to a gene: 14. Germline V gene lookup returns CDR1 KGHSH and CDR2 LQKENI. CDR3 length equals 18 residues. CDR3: CASSDQDRAGIRNQPQHF. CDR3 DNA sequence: TGTGCCAGCTCAGACCAGGACAGGGCCGGTATCCGCAATCAGCCCCAGCATTTT.

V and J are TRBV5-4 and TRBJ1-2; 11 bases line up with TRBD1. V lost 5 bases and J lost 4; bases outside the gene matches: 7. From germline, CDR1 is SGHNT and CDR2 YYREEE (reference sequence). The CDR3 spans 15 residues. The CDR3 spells CASSTRGQGAYGYTF. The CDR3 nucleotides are TGTGCCAGCAGTACCCGAGGACAGGGGGCCTATGGCTACACCTTC.

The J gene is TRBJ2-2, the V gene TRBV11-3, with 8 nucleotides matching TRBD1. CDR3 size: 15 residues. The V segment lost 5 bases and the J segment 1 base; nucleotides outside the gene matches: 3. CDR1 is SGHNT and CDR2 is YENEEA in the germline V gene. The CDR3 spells CASSQGQGNTGELFF. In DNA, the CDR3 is TGTGCCAGCAGCCAAGGACAGGGGAACACCGGGGAGCTGTTTTTT.

The DNA for the CDR3 is TGCGCCAGCAGCCAAGGGTCTCTGGCGGGCTTTTACAATGAGCAGTTCTTC. This sequence encodes CASSQGSLAGFYNEQFF. The chain joins TRBV4-1 to TRBJ2-1, with D perhaps TRBD2 (5 bases). Per the germline V gene, CDR1 is MGHRA and CDR2 is YSYEKL. The CDR3 runs to 17 residues. Trimming stripped 1 base from V and 4 bases from J, with 17 bases between.

CDR3 sequence reads: CASSLKGTYYGYTF. The CDR3, as DNA: TGTGCCAGCAGTTTAAAGGGCACCTACTATGGCTACACCTTC. The genes are TRBV27 and TRBJ1-2; D remains unclear. The CDR3 totals 14 residues. Germline CDR1 and CDR2: MNHEY and SMNVEV (reference sequence). V shed 2 bases and J shed 3 bases, with 10 bases lying between them.

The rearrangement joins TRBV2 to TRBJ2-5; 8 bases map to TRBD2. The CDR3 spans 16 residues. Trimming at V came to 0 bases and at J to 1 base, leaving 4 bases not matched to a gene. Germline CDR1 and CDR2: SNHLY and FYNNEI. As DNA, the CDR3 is TGTGCCAGCAGTGAAGCTGTCGGGGGGGCCCAAGAGACCCAGTACTTC. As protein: CASSEAVGGAQETQYF.

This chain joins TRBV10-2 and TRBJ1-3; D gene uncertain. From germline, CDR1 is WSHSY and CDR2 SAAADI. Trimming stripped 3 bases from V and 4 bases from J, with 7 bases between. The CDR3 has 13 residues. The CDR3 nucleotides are TGCGCCAGCAGTGATGGCGACGGAAACACCATATATTTT. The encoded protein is CASSDGDGNTIYF.

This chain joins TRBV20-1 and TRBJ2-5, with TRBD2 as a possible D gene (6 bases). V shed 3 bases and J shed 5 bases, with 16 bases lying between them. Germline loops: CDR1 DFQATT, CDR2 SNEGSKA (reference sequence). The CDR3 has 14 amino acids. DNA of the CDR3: TGCAGTGCTAGTTATACAGGCGGAGGGGAGACCCAGTACTTC. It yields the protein CSASYTGGGETQYF.

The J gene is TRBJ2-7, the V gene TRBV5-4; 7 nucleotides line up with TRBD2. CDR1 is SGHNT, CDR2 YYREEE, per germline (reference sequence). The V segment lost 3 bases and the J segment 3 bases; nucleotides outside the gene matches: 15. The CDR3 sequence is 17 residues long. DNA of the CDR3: TGTGCCAGCAGCTCCCCGGGGTGGACGGGAGGCAGCTACGAGCAGTACTTC. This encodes CASSSPGWTGGSYEQYF.

As DNA, the CDR3 is TGTGCCAGCAGCCGACAGGGGTACGAGCAGTACTTC. This translates into CASSRQGYEQYF. The V and J genes are TRBV6-5 and TRBJ2-7; 8 positions agree with TRBD1. There are 12 residues in the CDR3. Germline CDR1 MNHEY, CDR2 SVGAGI. V lost 6 bases and J lost 4; bases outside the gene matches: 2.

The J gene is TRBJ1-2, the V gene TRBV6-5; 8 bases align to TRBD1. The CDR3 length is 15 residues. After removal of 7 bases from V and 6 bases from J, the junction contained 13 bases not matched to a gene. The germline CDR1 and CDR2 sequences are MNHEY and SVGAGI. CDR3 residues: CASTRFARGLDGYTF. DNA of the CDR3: TGTGCCAGCACCAGATTCGCCAGGGGGCTGGATGGCTACACCTTC.

DNA for the CDR3: TGTGCCAGCAGCCATTCCACAGGGGCGACTGCAACTAATGAAAAACTGTTTTTT. Its translation is CASSHSTGATATNEKLFF. The chain uses TRBV3-1 (or the pseudogene TRBV3-2) and TRBJ1-4; TRBD1 aligns across 7 bases. V lost 3 bases and J lost 0; bases outside the gene matches: 10. CDR3 size: 18 residues. Germline CDR1 reads LGHDT; CDR2 reads YNNKEL (reference sequence).